The 10 T cell receptor beta chains below come from one sample, sequenced in a study of T cells after posttransplantation cyclophosphamide. Generated by immunoSEQ multiplex PCR, the TCRdb table keeps only in-frame clones and is missing some. Here the sample spans tens of thousands of clones, over 75% being singletons. The naive gate required viable CD3+CD4+ or CD3+CD8+ cells with CCR7+CD45RA+CD45RO-CD95-CD27+CD28+ phenotype. The sample comprised naive CD4+ T cells sorted from blood. The receptor set was obtained from a man aged 25-45 years in good health and a related stem cell transplant donor.

The J gene is TRBJ2-5, the V gene TRBV5-4; TRBD1 is a possible D gene (6 bases). The assigned J gene may be wrong: the sequence end matches TRBJ2-7 better. The CDR3 totals 14 residues. The germline CDR1 and CDR2 sequences are SGHNT and YYREEE (reference sequence). The CDR3 nucleotides read TGTGCCAGCAGCCCCATGGGGGCTCCCTACGAGCAGTACTTC. Translating it yields CASSPMGAPYEQYF.

This sequence joins TRBV5-6 and TRBJ2-5, with D tentatively TRBD1 (5 bases). V was cut by 1 base and J by 5 bases, with 15 bases left in between. Germline-derived CDR1 and CDR2 are SGHDT and YYEEEE. The CDR3 contains 15 residues. This CDR3 reads CASSLSAGFRETQYF. The CDR3 DNA is TGTGCCAGCAGCTTGTCGGCAGGGTTTCGTGAGACCCAGTACTTC.

The J gene is TRBJ1-6, the V gene TRBV5-4; D is perhaps TRBD1 (6 bases). The germline gives CDR1 SGHNT, CDR2 YYREEE (reference sequence). The germline V and J ends were trimmed by 0 bases and 9 bases, with 13 bases remaining between them. The CDR3 is 15 residues long. CDR3 coding DNA: TGTGCCAGCAGCTTGGACAGGGCCTCGGGTTCACCCCTCCACTTT. Encoded protein: CASSLDRASGSPLHF. Based on the CDR3 plus reference TRBV5-4 and TRBJ1-6, the full variable domain is ETGVTQSPTHLIKTRGQQVTLRCSSQSGHNTVSWYQQALGQGPQFIFQYYREEENGRGNFPPRFSGLQFPNYSSELNVNALELDDSALYLCASSLDRASGSPLHFGNGTRLTVT.

The chain has TRBV7-2 and TRBJ1-5; the D gene is possibly TRBD1 (6 bases). Trimming left V 6 bases short and J 6 bases short, with 9 bases between. Germline lookup yields CDR1 SGHTA and CDR2 FQGNSA. This CDR3 spans 12 amino acids. CDR3 nucleotides: TGTGCCAGCAGGATAGGGGGTCAGCCCCAGCATTTT. Amino acids: CASRIGGQPQHF.

This clone was detected once. The chain has TRBV9 and TRBJ1-2, with a possible D match to TRBD1 (6 bases). V shed 4 bases and J shed 1 base, with 8 bases lying between them. Germline V gene sequence: CDR1 SGDLS, CDR2 YYNGEE. CDR3 length equals 13 residues. For the CDR3, the DNA is TGTGCCAGCAGCCCGGACAGTAACTATGGCTACACCTTC. Its translation is CASSPDSNYGYTF.

This sequence joins TRBV11-1 and TRBJ2-7; the D gene is possibly TRBD2 (6 bases). In germline, CDR1 is SGHAT, CDR2 FQDESV (reference sequence). V was pared by 5 bases and J by 6 bases, with 14 bases between. CDR3 length: 13 amino acids. The chain's CDR3 is CASSPRREREQYF. The CDR3 bases are TGTGCCAGCAGCCCCCGTCGGGAGCGCGAGCAGTACTTC. Filled out from reference TRBV11-1 and TRBJ2-7, the complete variable domain reads EAEVAQSPRYKITEKSQAVAFWCDPISGHATLYWYRQILGQGPELLVQFQDESVVDDSQLPKDRFSAERLKGVDSTLKIQPAELGDSAMYLCASSPRREREQYFGPGTRLTVT.

This clone has more than one count but fewer than ten. The rearrangement joins TRBV2 to TRBJ1-2; maybe TRBD1 (5 bases). CDR1 and CDR2 from the germline V gene are SNHLY and FYNNEI. V lost 8 bases, J lost 5 bases, and 15 bases lay in between. CDR3 length equals 13 residues. The CDR3, as DNA: TGTGCCAGCGTGGGGCATCCCAATTATGGCTACACCTTC. This gives the protein CASVGHPNYGYTF.

The rearrangement uses TRBV2 and TRBJ2-1; TRBD2 aligns across 10 bases. Per germline, CDR1 SNHLY and CDR2 FYNNEI. The CDR3 is made up of 16 amino acids. V dropped 3 bases and J dropped 3; count of bases not matched to a gene: 5. This CDR3 is CASSDASGGFYNEQFF. As DNA, the CDR3 is TGTGCCAGCAGTGACGCTAGCGGGGGCTTCTACAATGAGCAGTTCTTC.

The chain combines TRBV11-3 with TRBJ1-6; D not certain. The germline CDR1 and CDR2 sequences are SGHNT and YENEEA. Trimming pared 3 bases from V and 0 bases from J, leaving 6 bases between. This CDR3 contains 15 residues. DNA for the CDR3: TGTGCCAGCAGCTTTTCGAGCTCCTATAATTCACCCCTCCACTTT. Residues: CASSFSSSYNSPLHF.

This chain links TRBV6-1 with TRBJ1-1; 8 positions agree with TRBD1. The V gene's germline CDR1 is MNHNS and CDR2 SASEGT. With V trimmed by 7 bases and J by 4 bases, 8 bases remained unmatched. The CDR3 runs 14 residues. The CDR3 region is CASNLQGVGTEAFF. The CDR3, as DNA: TGTGCCAGCAATCTACAGGGGGTGGGCACTGAAGCTTTCTTT.